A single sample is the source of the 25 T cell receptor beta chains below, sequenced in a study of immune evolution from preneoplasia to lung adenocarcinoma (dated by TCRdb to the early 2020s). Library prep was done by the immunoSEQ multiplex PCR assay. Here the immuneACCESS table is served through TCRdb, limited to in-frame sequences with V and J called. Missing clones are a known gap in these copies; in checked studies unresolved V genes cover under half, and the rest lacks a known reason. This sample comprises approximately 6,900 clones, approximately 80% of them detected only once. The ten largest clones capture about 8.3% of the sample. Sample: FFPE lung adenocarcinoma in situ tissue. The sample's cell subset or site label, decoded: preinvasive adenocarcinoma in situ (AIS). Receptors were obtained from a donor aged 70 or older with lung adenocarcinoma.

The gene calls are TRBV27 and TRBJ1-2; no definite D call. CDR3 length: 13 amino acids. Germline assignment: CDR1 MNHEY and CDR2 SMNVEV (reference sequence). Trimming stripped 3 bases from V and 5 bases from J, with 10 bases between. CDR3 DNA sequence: TGTGCCAGCAGTTTCAGCCGACTTTATGGCTACACCTTC. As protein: CASSFSRLYGYTF.

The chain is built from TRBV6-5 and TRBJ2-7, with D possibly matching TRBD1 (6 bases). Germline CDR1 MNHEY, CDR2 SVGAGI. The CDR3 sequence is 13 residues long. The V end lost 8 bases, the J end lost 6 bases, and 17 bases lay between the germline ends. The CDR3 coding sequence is TGTGCCAGCTGCTGGGCCAGGGGAGCCGAGCAGTACTTC. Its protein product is CASCWARGAEQYF.

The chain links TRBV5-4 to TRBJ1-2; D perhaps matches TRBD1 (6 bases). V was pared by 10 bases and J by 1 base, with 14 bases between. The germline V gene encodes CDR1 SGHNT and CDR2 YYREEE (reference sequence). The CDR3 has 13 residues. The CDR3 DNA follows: TGTGCCGGTAGTGGGGGGCTTAACTATGGCTACACCTTC. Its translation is CAGSGGLNYGYTF.

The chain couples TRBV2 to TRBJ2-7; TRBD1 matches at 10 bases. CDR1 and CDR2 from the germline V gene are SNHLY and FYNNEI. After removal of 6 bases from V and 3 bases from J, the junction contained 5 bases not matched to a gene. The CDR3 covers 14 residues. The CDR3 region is CASRGQGSFYEQYF. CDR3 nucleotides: TGTGCCAGCAGGGGACAGGGGTCTTTCTACGAGCAGTACTTC.

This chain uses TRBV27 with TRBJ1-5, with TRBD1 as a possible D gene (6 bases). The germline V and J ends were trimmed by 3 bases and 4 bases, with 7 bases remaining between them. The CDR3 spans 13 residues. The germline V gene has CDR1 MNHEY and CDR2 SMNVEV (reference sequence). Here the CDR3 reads CASSLDRNQPQHF. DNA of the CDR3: TGTGCCAGCAGTTTGGACAGAAATCAGCCCCAGCATTTT.

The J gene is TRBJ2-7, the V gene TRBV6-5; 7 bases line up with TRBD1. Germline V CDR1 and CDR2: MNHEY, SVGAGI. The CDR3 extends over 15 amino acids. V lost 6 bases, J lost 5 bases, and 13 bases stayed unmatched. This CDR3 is CASRTETRGRDEQYF. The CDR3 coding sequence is TGTGCCAGCAGGACGGAGACGAGGGGGCGGGACGAGCAGTACTTC.

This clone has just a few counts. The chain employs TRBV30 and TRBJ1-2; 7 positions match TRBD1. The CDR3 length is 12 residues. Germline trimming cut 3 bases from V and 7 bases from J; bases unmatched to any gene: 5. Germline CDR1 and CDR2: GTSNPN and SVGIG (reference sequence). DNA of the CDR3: TGTGCCTGGAGGAGAGGGGGCGGTGGCTACACCTTC. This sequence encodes CAWRRGGGGYTF. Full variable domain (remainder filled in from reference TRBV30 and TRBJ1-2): SQTIHQWPATLVQPVGSPLSLECTVEGTSNPNLYWYRQAAGRGLQLLFYSVGIGQISSEVPQNLSASRPQDRQFILSSKKLLLSDSGFYLCAWRRGGGGYTFGSGTRLTVV.

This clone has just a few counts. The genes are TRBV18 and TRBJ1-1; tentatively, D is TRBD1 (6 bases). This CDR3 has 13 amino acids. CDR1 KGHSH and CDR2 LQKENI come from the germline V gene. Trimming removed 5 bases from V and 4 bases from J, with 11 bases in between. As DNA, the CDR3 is TGTGCCAGCTCAGGGACACTGGGCACTGAAGCTTTCTTT. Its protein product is CASSGTLGTEAFF.

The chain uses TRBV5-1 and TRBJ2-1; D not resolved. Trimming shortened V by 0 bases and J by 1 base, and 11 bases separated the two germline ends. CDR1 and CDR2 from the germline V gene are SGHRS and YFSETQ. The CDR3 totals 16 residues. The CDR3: CASSLGPADSYNEQFF. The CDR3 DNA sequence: TGCGCCAGCAGCTTGGGTCCGGCGGATTCCTACAATGAGCAGTTCTTC.

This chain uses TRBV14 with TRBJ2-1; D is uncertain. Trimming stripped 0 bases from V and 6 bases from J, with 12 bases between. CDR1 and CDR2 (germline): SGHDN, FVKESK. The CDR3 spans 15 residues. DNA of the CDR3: TGTGCCAGCAGCCAAGATCCAATTAGCAGCAATGAGCAGTTCTTC. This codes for CASSQDPISSNEQFF. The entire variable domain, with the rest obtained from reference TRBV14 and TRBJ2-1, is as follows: EAGVTQFPSHSVIEKGQTVTLRCDPISGHDNLYWYRRVMGKEIKFLLHFVKESKQDESGMPNNRFLAERTGGTYSTLKVQPAELEDSGVYFCASSQDPISSNEQFFGPGTRLTVL.

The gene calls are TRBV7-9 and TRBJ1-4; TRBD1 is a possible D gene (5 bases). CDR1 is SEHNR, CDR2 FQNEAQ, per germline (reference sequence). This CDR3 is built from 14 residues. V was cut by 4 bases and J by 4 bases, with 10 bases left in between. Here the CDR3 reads CASSYRDGNEKLFF. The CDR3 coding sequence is TGTGCCAGCAGCTACCGGGACGGTAATGAAAAACTGTTTTTT.

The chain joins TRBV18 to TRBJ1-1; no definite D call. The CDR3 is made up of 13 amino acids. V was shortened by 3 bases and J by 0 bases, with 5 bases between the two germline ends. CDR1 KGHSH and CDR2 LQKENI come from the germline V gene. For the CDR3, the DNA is TGTGCCAGCTCACCGGGGTTGAACACTGAAGCTTTCTTT. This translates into CASSPGLNTEAFF.

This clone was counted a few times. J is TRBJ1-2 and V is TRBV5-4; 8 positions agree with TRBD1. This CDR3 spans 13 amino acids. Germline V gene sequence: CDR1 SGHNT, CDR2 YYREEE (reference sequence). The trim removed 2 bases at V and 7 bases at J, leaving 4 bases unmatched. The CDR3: CASSFGRGPGYTF. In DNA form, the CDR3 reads TGTGCCAGCAGCTTCGGCAGGGGGCCTGGCTACACCTTC.

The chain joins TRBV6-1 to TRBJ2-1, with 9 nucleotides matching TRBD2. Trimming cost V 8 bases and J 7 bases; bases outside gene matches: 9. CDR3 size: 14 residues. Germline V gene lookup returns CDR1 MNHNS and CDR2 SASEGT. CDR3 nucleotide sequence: TGTGCCAGCCCAGGCGGGAGGGCCCCTAATGAGCAGTTCTTC. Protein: CASPGGRAPNEQFF.

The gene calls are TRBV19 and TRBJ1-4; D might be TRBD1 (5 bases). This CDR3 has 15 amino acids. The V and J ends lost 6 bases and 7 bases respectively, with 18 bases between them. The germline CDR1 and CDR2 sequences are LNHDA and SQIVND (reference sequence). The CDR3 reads CASSPPGARGEKLFF. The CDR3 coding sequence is TGTGCCAGTAGCCCCCCCGGGGCGCGAGGTGAAAAACTGTTTTTT.

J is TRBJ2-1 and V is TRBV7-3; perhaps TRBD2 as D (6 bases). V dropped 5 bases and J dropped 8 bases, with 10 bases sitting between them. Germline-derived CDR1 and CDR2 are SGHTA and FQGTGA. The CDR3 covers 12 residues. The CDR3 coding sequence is TGTGCCAGCAGCCCCGGGGGAGATGAGCAGTTCTTC. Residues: CASSPGGDEQFF.

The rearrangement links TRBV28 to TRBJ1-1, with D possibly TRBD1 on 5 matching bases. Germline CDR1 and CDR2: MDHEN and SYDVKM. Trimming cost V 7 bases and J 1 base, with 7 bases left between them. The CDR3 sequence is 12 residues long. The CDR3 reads CASTQGNTEAFF. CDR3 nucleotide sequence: TGTGCCAGCACCCAGGGGAACACTGAAGCTTTCTTT.

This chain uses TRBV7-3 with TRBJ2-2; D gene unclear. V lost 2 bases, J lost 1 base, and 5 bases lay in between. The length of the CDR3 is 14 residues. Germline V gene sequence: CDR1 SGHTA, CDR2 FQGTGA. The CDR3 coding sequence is TGTGCCAGCAGCTTACAGAAGAACACCGGGGAGCTGTTTTTT. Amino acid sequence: CASSLQKNTGELFF.

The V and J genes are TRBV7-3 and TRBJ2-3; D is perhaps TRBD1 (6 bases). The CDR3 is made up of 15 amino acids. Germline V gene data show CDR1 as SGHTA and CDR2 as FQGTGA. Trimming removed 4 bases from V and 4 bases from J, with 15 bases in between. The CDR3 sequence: CASSSGAGSADTQYF. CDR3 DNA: TGTGCCAGCAGCTCAGGGGCGGGTTCGGCAGATACGCAGTATTTT.

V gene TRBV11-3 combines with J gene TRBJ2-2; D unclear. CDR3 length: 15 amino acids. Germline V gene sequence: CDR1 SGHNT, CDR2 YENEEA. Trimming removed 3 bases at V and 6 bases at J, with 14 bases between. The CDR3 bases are TGTGCCAGCAGCTTCGGCGTTTCGAGTCCCGGGGAGCTGTTTTTT. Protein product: CASSFGVSSPGELFF.

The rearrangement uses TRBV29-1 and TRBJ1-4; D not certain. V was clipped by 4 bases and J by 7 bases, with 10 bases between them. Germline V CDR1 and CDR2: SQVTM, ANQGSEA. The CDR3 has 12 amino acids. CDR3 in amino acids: CSVAGFGEKLFF. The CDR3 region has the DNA TGCAGCGTTGCGGGATTTGGTGAAAAACTGTTTTTT. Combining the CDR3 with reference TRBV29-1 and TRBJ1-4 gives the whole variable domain SAVISQKPSRDICQRGTSLTIQCQVDSQVTMMFWYRQQPGQSLTLIATANQGSEATYESGFVIDKFPISRPNLTFSTLTVSNMSPEDSSIYLCSVAGFGEKLFFGSGTQLSVL.

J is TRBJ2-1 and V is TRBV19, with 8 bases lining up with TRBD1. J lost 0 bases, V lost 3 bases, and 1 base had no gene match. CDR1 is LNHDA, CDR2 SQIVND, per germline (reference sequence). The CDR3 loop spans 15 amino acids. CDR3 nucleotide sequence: TGTGCCAGTAGTATCGACAGGGGCTCCTACAATGAGCAGTTCTTC. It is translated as CASSIDRGSYNEQFF.

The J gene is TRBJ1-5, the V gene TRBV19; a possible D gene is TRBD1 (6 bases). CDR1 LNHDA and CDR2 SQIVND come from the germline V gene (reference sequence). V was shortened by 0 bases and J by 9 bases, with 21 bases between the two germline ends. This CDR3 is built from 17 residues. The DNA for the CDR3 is TGTGCCAGTAGTATAGATTCCGCCCAGGGGATAAGGCGGCCCCAGCATTTT. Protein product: CASSIDSAQGIRRPQHF.

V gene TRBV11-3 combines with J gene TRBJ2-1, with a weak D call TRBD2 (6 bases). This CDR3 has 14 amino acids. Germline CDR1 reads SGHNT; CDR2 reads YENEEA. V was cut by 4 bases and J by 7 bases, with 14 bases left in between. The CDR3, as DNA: TGTGCCAGCAGCTCGGGGGATTATGGGAATGAGCAGTTCTTC. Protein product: CASSSGDYGNEQFF.

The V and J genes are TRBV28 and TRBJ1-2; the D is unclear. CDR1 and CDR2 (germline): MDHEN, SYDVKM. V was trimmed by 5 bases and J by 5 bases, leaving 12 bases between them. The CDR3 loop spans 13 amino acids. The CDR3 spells CASSNSILYGYTF. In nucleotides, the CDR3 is TGTGCCAGCAGTAACAGTATATTATATGGCTACACCTTC.